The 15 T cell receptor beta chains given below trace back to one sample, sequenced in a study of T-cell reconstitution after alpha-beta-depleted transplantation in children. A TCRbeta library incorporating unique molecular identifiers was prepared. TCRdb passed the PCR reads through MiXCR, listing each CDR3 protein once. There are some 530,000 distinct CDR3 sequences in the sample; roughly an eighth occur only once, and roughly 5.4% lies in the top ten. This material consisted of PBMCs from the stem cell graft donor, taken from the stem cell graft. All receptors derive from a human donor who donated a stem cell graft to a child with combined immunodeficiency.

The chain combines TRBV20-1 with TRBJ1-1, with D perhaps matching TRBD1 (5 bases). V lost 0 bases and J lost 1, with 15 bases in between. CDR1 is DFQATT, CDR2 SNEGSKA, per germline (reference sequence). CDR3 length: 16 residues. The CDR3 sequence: CSARDPMGPRNTEAFF. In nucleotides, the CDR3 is TGCAGTGCTAGAGATCCTATGGGACCGAGGAACACTGAAGCTTTCTTT.

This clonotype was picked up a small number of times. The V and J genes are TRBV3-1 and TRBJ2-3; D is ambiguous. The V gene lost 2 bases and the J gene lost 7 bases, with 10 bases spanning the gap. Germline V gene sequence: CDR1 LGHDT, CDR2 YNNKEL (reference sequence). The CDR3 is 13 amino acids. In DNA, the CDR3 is TGTGCCAGCAGCCAAACACCCACGAATACGCAGTATTTT. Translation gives CASSQTPTNTQYF.

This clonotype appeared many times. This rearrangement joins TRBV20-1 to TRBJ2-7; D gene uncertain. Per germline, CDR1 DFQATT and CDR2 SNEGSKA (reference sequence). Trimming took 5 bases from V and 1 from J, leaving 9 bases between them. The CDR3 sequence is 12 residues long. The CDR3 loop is CSAFDKSYEQYF. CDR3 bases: TGCAGTGCTTTCGACAAGTCCTACGAGCAGTACTTC.

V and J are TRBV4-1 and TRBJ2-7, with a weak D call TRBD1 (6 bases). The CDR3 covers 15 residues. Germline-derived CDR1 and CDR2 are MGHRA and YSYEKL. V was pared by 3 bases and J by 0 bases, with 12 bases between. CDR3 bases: TGCGCCAGCAGCCACCCGGGACACCTCTCCTACGAGCAGTACTTC. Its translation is CASSHPGHLSYEQYF.

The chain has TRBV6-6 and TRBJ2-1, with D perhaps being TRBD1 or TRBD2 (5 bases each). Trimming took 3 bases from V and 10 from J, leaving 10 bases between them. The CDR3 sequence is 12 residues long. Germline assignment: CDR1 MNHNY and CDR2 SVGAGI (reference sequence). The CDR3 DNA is TGTGCCAGCAGTTATTGGGGGTGGGAGCAGTTCTTC. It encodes CASSYWGWEQFF.

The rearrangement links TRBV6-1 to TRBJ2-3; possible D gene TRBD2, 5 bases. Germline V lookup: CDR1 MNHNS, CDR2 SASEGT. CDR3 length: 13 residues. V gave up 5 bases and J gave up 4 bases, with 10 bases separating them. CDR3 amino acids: CASSRLSADTQYF. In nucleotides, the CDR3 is TGTGCCAGCAGTCGACTTAGCGCAGATACGCAGTATTTT.

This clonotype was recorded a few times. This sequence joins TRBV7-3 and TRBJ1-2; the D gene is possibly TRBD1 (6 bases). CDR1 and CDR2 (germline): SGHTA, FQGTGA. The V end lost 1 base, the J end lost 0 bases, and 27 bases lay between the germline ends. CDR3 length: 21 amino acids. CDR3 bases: TGTGCCAGCAGCTTAAATTCCCCCATAGGACAGCCAAAAAAAGCTAACTATGGCTACACCTTC. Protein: CASSLNSPIGQPKKANYGYTF.

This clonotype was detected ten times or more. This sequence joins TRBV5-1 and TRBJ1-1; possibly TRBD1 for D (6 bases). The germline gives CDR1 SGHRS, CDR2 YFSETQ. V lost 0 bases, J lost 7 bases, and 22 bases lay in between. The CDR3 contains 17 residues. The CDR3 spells CASSLEILGAGDIEAFF. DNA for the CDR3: TGCGCCAGCAGCTTGGAGATTCTAGGAGCAGGGGACATTGAAGCTTTCTTT.

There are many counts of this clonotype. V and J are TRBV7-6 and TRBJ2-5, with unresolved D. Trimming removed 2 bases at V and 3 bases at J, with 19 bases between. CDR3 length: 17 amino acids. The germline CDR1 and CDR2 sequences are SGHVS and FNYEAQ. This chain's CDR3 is CASSLWAAYLIKETQYF. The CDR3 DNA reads TGTGCCAGCAGCTTATGGGCTGCATACCTAATTAAAGAGACCCAGTACTTC.

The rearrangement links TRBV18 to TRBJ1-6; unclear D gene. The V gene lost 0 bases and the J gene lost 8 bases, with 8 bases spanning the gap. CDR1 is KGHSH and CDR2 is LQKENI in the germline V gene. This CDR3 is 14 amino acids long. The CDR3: CASSPPVEDSPLHF. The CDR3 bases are TGTGCCAGCTCACCACCGGTCGAGGATTCACCCCTCCACTTT. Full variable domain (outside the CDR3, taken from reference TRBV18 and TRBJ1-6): NAGVMQNPRHLVRRRGQEARLRCSPMKGHSHVYWYRQLPEEGLKFMVYLQKENIIDESGMPKERFSAEFPKEGPSILRIQQVVRGDSAAYFCASSPPVEDSPLHFGNGTRLTVT.

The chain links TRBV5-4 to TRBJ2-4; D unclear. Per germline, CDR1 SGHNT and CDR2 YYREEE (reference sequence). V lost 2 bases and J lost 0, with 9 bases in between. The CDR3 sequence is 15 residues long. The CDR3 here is CASSFGPLAKNIQYF. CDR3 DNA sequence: TGTGCCAGCAGCTTCGGGCCTCTAGCCAAAAACATTCAGTACTTC.

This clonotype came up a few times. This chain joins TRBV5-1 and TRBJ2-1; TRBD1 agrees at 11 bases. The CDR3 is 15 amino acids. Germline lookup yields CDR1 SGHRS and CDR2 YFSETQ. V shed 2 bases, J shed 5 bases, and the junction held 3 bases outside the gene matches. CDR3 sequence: CASSLGTGGHNEQFF. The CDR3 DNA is TGCGCCAGCAGCTTAGGGACAGGGGGTCACAATGAGCAGTTCTTC.

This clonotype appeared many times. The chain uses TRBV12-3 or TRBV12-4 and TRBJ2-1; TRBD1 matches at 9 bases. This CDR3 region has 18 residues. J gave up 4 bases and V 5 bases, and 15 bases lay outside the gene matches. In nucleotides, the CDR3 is TGTGCCAGCAGTCGAGTCGCAGCCCGGGACAGGGTATACAATGAGCAGTTCTTC. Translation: CASSRVAARDRVYNEQFF.

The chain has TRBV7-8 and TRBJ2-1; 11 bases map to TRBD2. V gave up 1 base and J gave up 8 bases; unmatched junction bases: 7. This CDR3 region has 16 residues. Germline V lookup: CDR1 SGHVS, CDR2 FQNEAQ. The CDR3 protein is CASSLGSGGGPHEQFF. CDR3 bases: TGTGCCAGCAGCTTAGGTAGCGGGGGGGGACCACATGAGCAGTTCTTC. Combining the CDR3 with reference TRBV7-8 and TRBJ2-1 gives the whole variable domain GAGVSQSPRYKVAKRGQDVALRCDPISGHVSLFWYQQALGQGPEFLTYFQNEAQLDKSGLPSDRFFAERPEGSVSTLKIQRTQQEDSAVYLCASSLGSGGGPHEQFFGPGTRLTVL.

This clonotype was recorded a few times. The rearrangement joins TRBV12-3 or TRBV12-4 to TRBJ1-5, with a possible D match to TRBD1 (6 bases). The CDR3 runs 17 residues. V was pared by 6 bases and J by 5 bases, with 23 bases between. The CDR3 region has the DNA TGTGCCAGCAGACGGGGGCCGGGCCGCGGTTCGTATCAGCCCCAGCATTTT. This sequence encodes CASRRGPGRGSYQPQHF.